This TCR beta chain is from a study of blood T cells in healthy people across ages. V was shortened by 5 bases and J by 0 bases, with 16 bases between the two germline ends. The CDR3 has 16 residues. The germline gives CDR1 SGHRS, CDR2 YFSETQ. A second PCR of 7 to 11 cycles used a sample-barcoded 5' primer and a J-beta primer mix. TCRdb itself ran the 5' RACE reads through MiXCR, one entry per CDR3 protein. This repertoire shows fewer than 1.5 million distinct CDR3 sequences, approximately 38% found once; its top ten account for 7.9%. Sequencing was done on a sample of blood. This chain joins TRBV5-1 and TRBJ2-3; D may be TRBD1 or TRBD2 (6 bases each). This clonotype originated in a woman younger than 30 in good health. CDR3 DNA sequence: TGCGCCAGCAGTGGGGGAGGACAGACTAGCACAGATACGCAGTATTTT. Its protein is CASSGGGQTSTDTQYF. Based on the CDR3 plus reference TRBV5-1 and TRBJ2-3, the full variable domain is KAGVTQTPRYLIKTRGQQVTLSCSPISGHRSVSWYQQTPGQGLQFLFEYFSETQRNKGNFPGRFSGRQFSNSRSEMNVSTLELGDSALYLCASSGGGQTSTDTQYFGPGTRLTVL.